These T cell receptor beta chains were read from a single sample in a study of blood T cell repertoires in COVID-19. Profiled with immunoSEQ multiplex PCR; TCRdb holds only in-frame clones, not every one. The sample yields roughly 280,000 clones, 85% to 90% seen once. The sequenced sample consisted of PBMCs or T cells enriched from blood (not recorded which). The receptors here all came from a woman aged 55-70 years who had recovered from COVID-19. Each CDR3 is given with its conserved first and last residue. Fields, in order: D gene, J gene, clone size, V gene, CDR3 DNA, CDR3 protein. D genes are given only for firm matches. Some rows have no size entry. The others give once, few or many, or a class for an expanded clone.

D: TRBD1; J: TRBJ2-5; size: NA; V: TRBV30; DNA: TGTGCCTGGAGTGGGACAGGGAAGACCCAGTACTTC; CDR3: CAWSGTGKTQYF
D: NA; J: TRBJ1-4; size: NA; V: TRBV5-1; DNA: TGCGCCAGCAGCTTGACGGGTGAAAAACTGTTTTTT; CDR3: CASSLTGEKLFF
D: NA; J: TRBJ1-6; size: NA; V: TRBV6-5; DNA: TGTGCCAGCAGTTACTCGAATAGTTCACCCCTCCACTTT; CDR3: CASSYSNSSPLHF
D: NA; J: TRBJ2-1; size: NA; V: TRBV28; DNA: TGTGCCAGCAGTATCCCGGGACTTAACAATGAGCAGTTCTTC; CDR3: CASSIPGLNNEQFF
D: TRBD2; J: TRBJ2-1; size: NA; V: TRBV11-3; DNA: TGTGCCAGCAGCCCCATAGCGGGAAGGTACAATGAGCAGTTCTTC; CDR3: CASSPIAGRYNEQFF
D: NA; J: TRBJ1-1; size: NA; V: TRBV18; DNA: TGTGCCAGCTCACCATTTATCCGGGGGGGTAACACTGAAGCTTTCTTT; CDR3: CASSPFIRGGNTEAFF
D: TRBD1; J: TRBJ2-4; size: once; V: TRBV27; DNA: TGTGCCAGCAGTTTACGGCCCCTCACGGACAGGGGGAGGGACATTCAGTACTTC; CDR3: CASSLRPLTDRGRDIQYF
D: TRBD1; J: TRBJ1-3; size: NA; V: TRBV10-3; DNA: TGTGCCATCAAGGACAGGGGTCCTGGAAACACCATATATTTT; CDR3: CAIKDRGPGNTIYF
D: TRBD1; J: TRBJ2-3; size: NA; V: TRBV19; DNA: TGTGCCAGTAGTATGAGTACCCCGGGACAGGGTCCCTCATCGCAGTATTTT; CDR3: CASSMSTPGQGPSSQYF
D: NA; J: TRBJ2-7; size: NA; V: TRBV10-2; DNA: TGCGCCAGCAGTGTTAGCGGAACCTACGAGCAGTACTTC; CDR3: CASSVSGTYEQYF
D: TRBD1; J: TRBJ2-7; size: NA; V: TRBV18; DNA: TGTGCCAGCTCCTCGGCCGGACAGGGCTACGAGCAGTACTTC; CDR3: CASSSAGQGYEQYF
D: TRBD2; J: TRBJ2-6; size: NA; V: TRBV4-1; DNA: TGCGCCAGCAGCCAAGACCCAGCGGGGGTGTGGGGGGCCAACGTCCTGACTTTC; CDR3: CASSQDPAGVWGANVLTF
D: TRBD1; J: TRBJ2-7; size: NA; V: TRBV12-5; DNA: TGTGCTAGTGCGCATCACTTGACAGGGGGGAACTACGAGCAGTACTTC; CDR3: CASAHHLTGGNYEQYF
D: TRBD1; J: TRBJ1-6; size: NA; V: TRBV6-1; DNA: TGTGCCAGCAGTGAAGCAGGGACAGGGGAGAATTCACCCCTCCACTTT; CDR3: CASSEAGTGENSPLHF
D: NA; J: TRBJ2-7; size: NA; V: TRBV12-5; DNA: TGTGCTAGTGGCTCAGGGTCCTACGAGCAGTACTTC; CDR3: CASGSGSYEQYF
D: TRBD1; J: TRBJ2-2; size: few; V: TRBV27; DNA: TGTGCCAGCAGTCACAGGGGGCTGTTCACCGGGGAGCTGTTTTTT; CDR3: CASSHRGLFTGELFF
D: NA; J: TRBJ1-5; size: NA; V: TRBV13; DNA: TGTGCCAGCAGCCCTGGGGGGGGTTCCGGCAATCAGCCCCAGCATTTT; CDR3: CASSPGGGSGNQPQHF
D: TRBD2; J: TRBJ2-1; size: NA; V: TRBV5-1; DNA: TGCGCCAGCTCTGTGTTGGCGCCCGAGCCATTAGCGGGCAGCTCCTACAATGAGCAGTTCTTC; CDR3: CASSVLAPEPLAGSSYNEQFF
D: TRBD2; J: TRBJ2-7; size: NA; V: TRBV12-3/TRBV12-4; DNA: TGTGCCAGCAGTTCCCAGATAGCGGGGGGGCAGTACTTC; CDR3: CASSSQIAGGQYF
D: TRBD1; J: TRBJ2-7; size: few; V: TRBV9; DNA: TGTGCCAGCAGCGTAGACGGGGGGACAGGGGCATCGGGCGAGCAGTACTTC; CDR3: CASSVDGGTGASGEQYF
D: NA; J: TRBJ2-1; size: NA; V: TRBV5-1; DNA: TGCGCCAGCCACCGGTGGGGCGCTAATGAGCAGTTCTTC; CDR3: CASHRWGANEQFF
D: NA; J: TRBJ1-2; size: few; V: TRBV28; DNA: TGTGCCAGCAGTCGGTGGGACATTGGCTACACCTTC; CDR3: CASSRWDIGYTF
D: TRBD1; J: TRBJ1-1; size: NA; V: TRBV28; DNA: TGTGCCAGCAGTTTCCCGAAGACAGGGGGCCGAAAGAACACTGAAGCTTTCTTT; CDR3: CASSFPKTGGRKNTEAFF
D: NA; J: TRBJ1-1; size: NA; V: TRBV11-2; DNA: TGTGCCAGCAGCTTAGTTCCGGGGGACACTGAAGCTTTCTTT; CDR3: CASSLVPGDTEAFF
D: NA; J: TRBJ1-2; size: NA; V: TRBV29-1; DNA: TGCAGCGTTGAACTCCGGGACTCAAGGGCCTATGGCTACACCTTC; CDR3: CSVELRDSRAYGYTF
D: TRBD2; J: TRBJ2-3; size: NA; V: TRBV2; DNA: TGTGCCAGCAGGCCCGGGACTAGCGGACTAACCACACACGCGGATACGCAGTATTTT; CDR3: CASRPGTSGLTTHADTQYF
D: TRBD2; J: TRBJ2-7; size: once; V: TRBV29-1; DNA: TGCAGCGTTAGTCTAGCGGGACTCCACGAGCAGTACTTC; CDR3: CSVSLAGLHEQYF
D: NA; J: TRBJ2-3; size: NA; V: TRBV29-1; DNA: TGCAGCGTTGCGGGGGGCACAGATACGCAGTATTTT; CDR3: CSVAGGTDTQYF